These T cell receptor beta chains were read from a single sample in a study of T cell repertoires in cytomegalovirus infection. Each CDR3 protein gets one entry after TCRdb re-called the reads with MiXCR. Among fewer than 550,000 distinct CDR3 sequences listed, more than 15% were seen once. Material for sequencing was CD8+ T cells from PBMCs. The receptor source for this set is a human donor in good health (CMV status not recorded). Some clones in this sample may be carry-over from other donors' samples. The CDR3 runs from the conserved cysteine through the conserved F or W. The order of the fields is V gene, D gene, J gene, clone size, CDR3 protein, CDR3 DNA. D genes are given only for firm matches. Not all rows give a size; the values are once, few, many and, for expanded clones, a class.

TRBV6-6,.,TRBJ2-2,.,CTSSLSISSVTGELFF,TGTACCAGCAGTTTATCAATATCAAGCGTGACCGGGGAGCTGTTTTTT
TRBV15,TRBD1,TRBJ2-7,many,CATSNRDSLYEQYF,TGTGCCACCAGCAACCGGGACAGCCTATACGAGCAGTACTTC
TRBV12-3/TRBV12-4,.,TRBJ2-7,many,CASSFGGEEQYF,TGTGCCAGCAGTTTTGGGGGCGAAGAGCAGTACTTC
TRBV11-2,.,TRBJ2-1,many,CASSLAVGGPFSYNEQFF,TGTGCCAGCAGCTTAGCGGTAGGGGGGCCCTTCTCCTACAATGAGCAGTTCTTC
TRBV13,.,TRBJ2-2,.,CASSPGTDLGAGELFF,TGTGCCAGCAGCCCGGGGACTGACCTTGGGGCCGGGGAGCTGTTTTTT
TRBV7-6,TRBD1,TRBJ2-7,many,CASSPGQTYEQYF,TGTGCCAGCAGCCCGGGACAGACCTACGAGCAGTACTTC
TRBV6-8,TRBD1,TRBJ2-4,.,CASSPQGSRNIQYF,TGTGCCAGCAGTCCACAGGGGAGCAGGAACATTCAGTACTTC
TRBV11-2,TRBD2,TRBJ2-1,few,CASSLGSGGVREQFF,TGTGCCAGCAGCTTGGGCAGCGGGGGGGTCAGGGAGCAGTTCTTC
TRBV19,TRBD2,TRBJ2-1,few,CAAGGKTSGSPYNKQFF,TGTGCGGCAGGGGGGAAAACTAGCGGGAGCCCCTACAATAAGCAGTTCTTC
TRBV28,.,TRBJ2-1,many,CASTSYEGGDYNEQFF,TGTGCCAGCACCAGTTACGAAGGCGGGGACTACAATGAGCAGTTCTTC
TRBV7-6,TRBD2,TRBJ2-1,.,CASSLGVGRADYMQFF,TGTGCCAGCAGCTTAGGGGTCGGGAGGGCCGACTATATGCAGTTCTTC
TRBV4-1,.,TRBJ1-2,many,CASSQELRGSNYGYTF,TGCGCCAGCAGCCAAGAATTGAGGGGCTCTAACTATGGCTACACCTTC
TRBV27,.,TRBJ1-6,many,CASSVANSPLHF,TGTGCCAGCAGTGTAGCTAATTCACCCCTCCACTTT
TRBV5-5,.,TRBJ1-1,.,CASSSFDFLNTEAFF,TGTGCCAGCAGCTCCTTCGATTTCCTGAACACTGAAGCTTTCTTT
TRBV13,.,TRBJ2-3,few,CASSFTEGRTDTQYF,TGTGCCAGCAGCTTCACCGAAGGGAGGACAGATACGCAGTATTTT
TRBV7-8,.,TRBJ1-6,.,CASSLEGYNSPLEF,TGTGCCAGCAGCTTAGAGGGTTATAATTCACCCCTCGAATTT